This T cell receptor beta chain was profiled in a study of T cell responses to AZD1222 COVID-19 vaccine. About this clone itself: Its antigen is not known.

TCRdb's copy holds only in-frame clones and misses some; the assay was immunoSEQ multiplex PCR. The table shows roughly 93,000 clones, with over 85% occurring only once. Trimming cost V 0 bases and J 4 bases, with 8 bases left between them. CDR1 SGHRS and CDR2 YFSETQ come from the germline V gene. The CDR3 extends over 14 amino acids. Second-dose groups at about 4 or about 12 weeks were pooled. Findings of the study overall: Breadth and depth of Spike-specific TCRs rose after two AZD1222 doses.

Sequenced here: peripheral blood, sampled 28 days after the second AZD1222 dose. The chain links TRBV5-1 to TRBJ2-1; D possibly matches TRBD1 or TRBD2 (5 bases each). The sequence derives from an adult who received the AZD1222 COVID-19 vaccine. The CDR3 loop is CASSLGGVYNEQFF. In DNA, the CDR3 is TGCGCCAGCAGCTTGGGAGGGGTGTACAATGAGCAGTTCTTC. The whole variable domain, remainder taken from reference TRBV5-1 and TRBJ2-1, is KAGVTQTPRYLIKTRGQQVTLSCSPISGHRSVSWYQQTPGQGLQFLFEYFSETQRNKGNFPGRFSGRQFSNSRSEMNVSTLELGDSALYLCASSLGGVYNEQFFGPGTRLTVL.